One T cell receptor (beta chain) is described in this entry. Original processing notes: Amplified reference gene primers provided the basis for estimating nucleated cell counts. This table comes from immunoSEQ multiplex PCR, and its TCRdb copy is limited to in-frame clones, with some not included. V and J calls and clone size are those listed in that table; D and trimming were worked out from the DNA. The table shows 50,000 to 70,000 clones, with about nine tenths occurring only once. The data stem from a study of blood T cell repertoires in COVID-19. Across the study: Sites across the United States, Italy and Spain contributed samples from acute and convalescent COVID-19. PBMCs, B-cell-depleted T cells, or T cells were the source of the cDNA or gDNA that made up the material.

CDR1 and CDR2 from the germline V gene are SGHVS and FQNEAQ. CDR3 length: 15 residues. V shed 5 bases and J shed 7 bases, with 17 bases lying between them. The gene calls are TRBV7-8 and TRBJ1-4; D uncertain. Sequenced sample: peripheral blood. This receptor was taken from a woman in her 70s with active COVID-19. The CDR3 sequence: CASSRFDAEGEKLFF. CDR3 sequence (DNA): TGTGCCAGCAGCCGATTTGATGCCGAGGGTGAAAAACTGTTTTTT.